This TCR beta chain was identified in a study of T cells in Graves' hyperthyroidism and ophthalmopathy. As for the study in general: Before treatment of any kind, peripheral blood was taken at initial diagnosis.

Study-wide findings and caveats: Ophthalmopathy was told apart from stable hyperthyroidism by a 13 V-J model. Onset of ophthalmopathy came a median roughly 6.4 months after the model predicted it.

This clonotype was observed many times. The antigen remains unidentified. The ends were cut back, 7 bases at V and 1 base at J, with 14 bases in the middle. This CDR3 is 15 amino acids long. CDR1 and CDR2 (germline): MNHNS, SASEGT. TCR beta CDR3 regions were amplified from RNA. The TCR CDR3 first-round RT-PCR relied on the HTBI primer set. TCRdb used MiXCR to reprocess the multiplex PCR reads, holding one entry per CDR3 protein. Among hundreds of thousands of distinct CDR3 sequences listed, less than 25% were seen once. Patients were excluded for uncontrolled infection, other autoimmune disease, pregnancy or lactation.

This TCR derives from a man aged 25 to 45 with Graves' ophthalmopathy. The source material was blood. This rearrangement joins TRBV6-1 to TRBJ1-5; D perhaps matches TRBD1 (5 bases). The CDR3 bases are TGTGCCAGCACCACGCAGGGTGTGAGCAATCAGCCCCAGCATTTT. Protein product: CASTTQGVSNQPQHF.